A single sample gave rise to the 18 T cell receptor beta chains below, sequenced in a study of regulatory T cells in long-lasting Graves disease. Construction of TCR beta libraries relied on iRepertoire HTBI primers and on Arm-PCR targeting CDR3 regions. TCRdb re-called the multiplex PCR reads through MiXCR, storing one row per CDR3 protein. The repertoire has a few hundred thousand distinct CDR3 sequences, 14% of them found once; the top ten carry approximately 17%. The time point was: newly diagnosed GD, antithyroid drugs for less than 3 months. PBMCs were the source of the RNA used for TCR sequencing. These data also featured in a second study, about T cells in Graves' hyperthyroidism and ophthalmopathy.

The material was peripheral blood mononuclear cells (PBMCs), obtained at new diagnosis, from a patient treated with antithyroid drugs. The source of these receptors is a woman between 50 and 59 years old with Graves disease.

This clonotype was seen many times. This could be a read error, since a much larger clone is one nucleotide away. The chain employs TRBV28 and TRBJ2-7, with 11 bases identical to TRBD2. The CDR3 contains 14 residues. Per germline, CDR1 MDHEN and CDR2 SYDVKM. The chain's CDR3 is CAGSASGRTYEQYF. CDR3 DNA sequence: TGTGCCGGCAGTGCTAGCGGGAGGACCTACGAGCAGTACTTC.

Ten or more counts support this clonotype. The J gene is TRBJ2-5, the V gene TRBV3-1; 8 bases align to TRBD2. The junction had 6 bases not matched to a gene; V was cut back by 4 bases and J by 5 bases. This CDR3 comprises 14 residues. The germline V gene encodes CDR1 LGHDT and CDR2 YNNKEL (reference sequence). CDR3: CASSLGTSSETQYF. The CDR3 nucleotides read TGTGCCAGCAGCCTAGGGACTAGTAGTGAGACCCAGTACTTC.

As to this clonotype: At one boundary the junction diverges from the germline segment, which might be a read error. The V and J genes are TRBV3-1 and TRBJ2-3; D is unclear. Germline V gives CDR1 LGHDT, CDR2 YNNKEL (reference sequence). The CDR3 spans 13 residues. CDR3 amino acids: CASSLALTNTQYF. CDR3 sequence (DNA): TGTGCCAGCAGCCTAGCCCTCACAAATACGCAGTATTTT.

This clonotype was recorded at least ten times. This chain connects TRBV3-1 to TRBJ1-1; D is unclear. The germline CDR1 and CDR2 sequences are LGHDT and YNNKEL (reference sequence). The germline V and J ends were trimmed by 0 bases and 0 bases, with 11 bases remaining between them. CDR3 length: 16 amino acids. CDR3 loop: CASSQDYTDMNTEAFF. The CDR3 region has the DNA TGTGCCAGCAGCCAAGATTATACAGATATGAACACTGAAGCTTTCTTT.

This clonotype has at least ten counts. This rearrangement joins TRBV7-2 to TRBJ2-7; TRBD1 matches at 11 bases. Trimming cost V 4 bases and J 4 bases; bases outside gene matches: 9. The germline V gene has CDR1 SGHTA and CDR2 FQGNSA. CDR3 size: 16 residues. The CDR3 DNA follows: TGTGCCAGCAGCTACACCGGACAGGGGGCGCGGTACGAGCAGTACTTC. Translating gives CASSYTGQGARYEQYF.

There are many counts of this clonotype. V gene TRBV7-8 combines with J gene TRBJ2-7; 14 nucleotides align to TRBD2. The V gene's germline CDR1 is SGHVS and CDR2 FQNEAQ. CDR3 size: 15 residues. The ends lost 5 bases at V and 12 bases at J; junction bases unmatched: 12. The CDR3 region is CASSHGTSGSHTRYF. In DNA, the CDR3 is TGTGCCAGCAGCCATGGGACTAGCGGGAGCCATACGCGGTACTTC.

This clonotype was seen more than once but under ten times. The CDR3 DNA is TGTGCCAGCAGTGACCAGGGGGGTCAGCCCCAGCATTTT. It is translated as CASSDQGGQPQHF. This chain connects TRBV6-4 to TRBJ1-5; 7 bases match TRBD1. This CDR3 is 13 amino acids long. The junction had 1 base not matched to a gene; V was cut back by 2 bases and J by 6 bases. Germline V CDR1 and CDR2: MRHNA, SNTAGT.

This clonotype was seen only a few times. For the CDR3, the DNA is TGTGCCAGTAGTACCAAGACAGGCCCAGAGACCCAGTACTTC. Amino acid sequence: CASSTKTGPETQYF. This rearrangement joins TRBV19 to TRBJ2-5; the D gene is possibly TRBD1 (6 bases). Germline-derived CDR1 and CDR2 are LNHDA and SQIVND (reference sequence). This CDR3 contains 14 residues. Trimming shortened V by 4 bases and J by 4 bases, and 13 bases separated the two germline ends.

This clonotype was detected many times. This chain links TRBV30 with TRBJ2-5; maybe TRBD2 (5 bases). V was clipped by 0 bases and J by 4 bases, with 12 bases between them. The CDR3 runs 14 residues. Germline assignment: CDR1 GTSNPN and CDR2 SVGIG (reference sequence). The CDR3 nucleotides read TGTGCCTGGAGTGTAAAGAGGGTCAGAGAGACCCAGTACTTC. This gives the protein CAWSVKRVRETQYF.

Many counts were recorded for this clonotype. This rearrangement joins TRBV20-1 to TRBJ2-3; a possible D gene is TRBD1 (6 bases). The germline gives CDR1 DFQATT, CDR2 SNEGSKA (reference sequence). This CDR3 comprises 15 residues. With 4 bases removed from V and 5 bases from J, the gap between germline ends came to 19 bases. CDR3 in DNA: TGCAGTGCTAAGCGTGGGCAGGGGTTAGGAGATACGCAGTATTTT. Residues: CSAKRGQGLGDTQYF.

This clonotype was found many times. The rearrangement links TRBV6-1 to TRBJ2-7; weak D call: TRBD2 (6 bases). The germline CDR1 and CDR2 sequences are MNHNS and SASEGT. V gave up 6 bases and J gave up 4 bases, with 19 bases separating them. This CDR3 comprises 15 residues. The CDR3 DNA sequence: TGTGCCAGCAGACGCAGGACGGGGGTGGGGTACGAGCAGTACTTC. Its protein product is CASRRRTGVGYEQYF.

This chain uses TRBV9 with TRBJ2-7, with 9 bases fitting TRBD2. This CDR3 spans 17 amino acids. CDR1 is SGDLS and CDR2 is YYNGEE in the germline V gene. Unmatched junction bases numbered 9, after V lost 0 bases and J lost 2 bases. CDR3 region: CASSVGVWREGTYEQYF. CDR3 DNA: TGTGCCAGCAGCGTAGGGGTCTGGCGGGAGGGCACCTACGAGCAGTACTTC. Variable domain in full (rest from reference TRBV9 and TRBJ2-7): DSGVTQTPKHLITATGQRVTLRCSPRSGDLSVYWYQQSLDQGLQFLIQYYNGEERAKGNILERFSAQQFPDLHSELNLSSLELGDSALYFCASSVGVWREGTYEQYFGPGTRLTVT.

This clonotype was observed many times. The rearrangement joins TRBV20-1 to TRBJ2-7; D possibly corresponds to TRBD2 (5 bases). Germline V gives CDR1 DFQATT, CDR2 SNEGSKA (reference sequence). V was pared by 2 bases and J by 0 bases, with 14 bases between. The CDR3 sequence is 15 residues long. Written as DNA, the CDR3 is TGCAGTGCTAGATCCCTAGCAGGTCGCTCCTACGAGCAGTACTTC. This gives the protein CSARSLAGRSYEQYF.

This clonotype has a count of ten or more. The rearrangement uses TRBV5-1 and TRBJ2-5, with 9 bases matching TRBD2. Trimming at V came to 4 bases and at J to 3 bases, leaving 7 bases not matched to a gene. Germline V gene sequence: CDR1 SGHRS, CDR2 YFSETQ. The CDR3 sequence is 15 residues long. CDR3 region: CASSPGTSTKETQYF. DNA for the CDR3: TGCGCCAGCAGCCCCGGGACTAGCACTAAAGAGACCCAGTACTTC.

Remarks on this clonotype: At one of its ends the junction is not consistent with the germline gene, which may arise from a read error. This chain joins TRBV7-3 and TRBJ2-2; D is possibly TRBD2 (5 bases). Germline V gene sequence: CDR1 SGHTA, CDR2 FQGTGA. There are 13 residues in the CDR3. CDR3 loop: CASSPPSTGELSF. The CDR3 region has the DNA TGTGCCAGCAGTCCTCCTAGCACCGGGGAGCTGTCTTTT.

The CDR3 here is CASSLTGTSLETQYF. DNA for the CDR3: TGTGCCAGCAGCTTAACCGGGACTAGCCTAGAGACCCAGTACTTC. The gene calls are TRBV7-6 and TRBJ2-5; 9 nucleotides match TRBD2. Germline trimming cut 2 bases from V and 4 bases from J; bases unmatched to any gene: 5. The CDR3 consists of 15 residues. The germline CDR1 and CDR2 sequences are SGHVS and FNYEAQ. Complete variable domain (other parts from reference TRBV7-6 and TRBJ2-5): GAGVSQSPRYKVTKRGQDVALRCDPISGHVSLYWYRQALGQGPEFLTYFNYEAQQDKSGLPNDRFSAERPEGSISTLTIQRTEQRDSAMYRCASSLTGTSLETQYFGPGTRLLVL.

This clonotype was counted between two and nine times. A read error is the likely source, as a far larger clone sits one nucleotide away. This chain uses TRBV6-1 with TRBJ2-1; D gene unclear. Germline V gives CDR1 MNHNS, CDR2 SASEGT. This CDR3 is built from 14 residues. With 1 base removed from V and 10 bases from J, the gap between germline ends came to 14 bases. The CDR3: CASSEGPLSYEQFF. The CDR3 nucleotides are TGTGCCAGCAGTGAAGGACCTCTCTCCTACGAGCAGTTCTTC.

Ten or more counts support this clonotype. The rearrangement joins TRBV7-9 to TRBJ2-1; no firm D call. Trimming left V 5 bases short and J 4 bases short, with 9 bases between. The CDR3 has 13 amino acids. CDR1 is SEHNR, CDR2 FQNEAQ, per germline (reference sequence). The CDR3 protein is CASSPQQYNEQFF. The DNA of the CDR3 is TGTGCCAGCAGCCCGCAACAGTACAATGAGCAGTTCTTC.